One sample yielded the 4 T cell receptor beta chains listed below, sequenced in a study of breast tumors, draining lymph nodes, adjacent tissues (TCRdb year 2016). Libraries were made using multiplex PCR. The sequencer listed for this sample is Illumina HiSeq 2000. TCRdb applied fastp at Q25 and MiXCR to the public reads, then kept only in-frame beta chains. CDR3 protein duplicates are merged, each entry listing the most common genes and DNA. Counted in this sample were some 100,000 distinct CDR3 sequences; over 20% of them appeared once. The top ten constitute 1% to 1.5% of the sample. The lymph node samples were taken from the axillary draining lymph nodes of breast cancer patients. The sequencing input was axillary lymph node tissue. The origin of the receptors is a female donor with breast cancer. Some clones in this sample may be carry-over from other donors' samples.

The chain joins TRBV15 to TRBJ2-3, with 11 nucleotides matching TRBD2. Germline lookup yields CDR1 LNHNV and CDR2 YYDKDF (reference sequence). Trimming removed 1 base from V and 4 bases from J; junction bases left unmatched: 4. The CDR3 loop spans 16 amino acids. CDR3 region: CATSRGTSGYSDTQYF. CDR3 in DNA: TGTGCCACCAGCAGAGGGACTAGCGGGTATTCAGATACGCAGTATTTT.

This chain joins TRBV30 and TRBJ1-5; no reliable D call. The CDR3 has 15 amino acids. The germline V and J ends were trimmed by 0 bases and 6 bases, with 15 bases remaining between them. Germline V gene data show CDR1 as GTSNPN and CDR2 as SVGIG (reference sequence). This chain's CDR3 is CAWSVRGAGGQPQHF. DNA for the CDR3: TGTGCCTGGAGTGTACGAGGAGCCGGCGGTCAGCCCCAGCATTTT.

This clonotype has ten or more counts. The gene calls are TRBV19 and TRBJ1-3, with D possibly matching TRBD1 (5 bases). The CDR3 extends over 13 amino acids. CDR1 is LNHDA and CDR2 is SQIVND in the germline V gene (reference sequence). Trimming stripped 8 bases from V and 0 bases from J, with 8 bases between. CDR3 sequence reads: CASATGSGNTIYF. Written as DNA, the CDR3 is TGTGCCAGTGCAACAGGCTCTGGAAACACCATATATTTT.

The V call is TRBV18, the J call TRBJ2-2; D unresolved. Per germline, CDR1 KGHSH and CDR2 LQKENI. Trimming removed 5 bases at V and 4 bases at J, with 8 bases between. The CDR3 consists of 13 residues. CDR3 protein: CASSLFVTGELFF. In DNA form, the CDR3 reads TGTGCCAGCTCATTATTTGTCACCGGGGAGCTGTTTTTT.